A selection of T cell receptor beta chains follows, all from one sample in a study of OX40 agonist ivuxolimab in advanced cancers. The repertoire was sequenced with immunoSEQ multiplex PCR; TCRdb's copy has only in-frame clones and lacks some. The sample includes about 40,000 clones, around 81% seen only once; the top ten take under 40%. Material: CD4+ or CD8+ T cells sorted from blood, obtained in a trial of the OX40 agonist ivuxolimab. The receptors come from an adult with an advanced solid tumor such as melanoma, head and neck, liver or kidney cancer. Each CDR3 is given with its conserved first and last residue. The D gene is left open where the match is weak. Clone size appears in some rows only: once, few, many, or a class for an expanded clone.

cdr3_aa cdr3_nt j_call clone_size d_call v_call
CASSPGTSGATFTDTQYF TGTGCCAGCAGCCCCGGGACTAGCGGAGCAACGTTCACAGATACGCAGTATTTT TRBJ2-3 - TRBD2 TRBV11-2
CASRAGQGSLEQCF TGTGCCAGCAGGGCGGGACAGGGTTCCCTCGAGCAGTGCTTC TRBJ2-7 - TRBD1 TRBV6-4
CASSASRDSTDTQYF TGTGCCAGCAGCGCGTCAAGGGATTCAACAGATACGCAGTATTTT TRBJ2-3 - - TRBV9
CASSPGTLATIYF TGCGCCAGCAGCCCCGGGACATTGGCCACCATATATTTT TRBJ1-3 - - TRBV5-1
CASNFHNTEAFF TGTGCCAGCAATTTCCACAACACTGAAGCTTTCTTT TRBJ1-1 - - TRBV2
CASSLQGSQETQYF TGTGCCAGCAGCTTACAGGGGTCCCAAGAGACCCAGTACTTC TRBJ2-5 once TRBD1 TRBV9
CASSITGTNQPQHF TGTGCCAGTAGTATAACCGGGACAAATCAGCCCCAGCATTTT TRBJ1-5 - - TRBV19
CASNPSATNTGELFF TGCGCCAGCAATCCGAGCGCAACGAACACCGGGGAGCTGTTTTTT TRBJ2-2 - - TRBV5-1
CASSKQGDGYTF TGTGCCAGCAGCAAACAGGGGGATGGCTACACCTTC TRBJ1-2 - TRBD1 TRBV7-2
CASSSGQGEAPQETQYF TGTGCCAGCAGCTCGGGACAGGGCGAGGCCCCTCAAGAGACCCAGTACTTC TRBJ2-5 once TRBD1 TRBV11-2
CASSQDMAEYTGELFF TGTGCCAGCAGCCAAGATATGGCGGAATACACCGGGGAGCTGTTTTTT TRBJ2-2 - - TRBV4-2
CAIGASSGRADTQYF TGTGCCATCGGTGCAAGTAGCGGGAGAGCAGATACGCAGTATTTT TRBJ2-3 - TRBD2 TRBV10-3
CASSPTGIQETQYF TGTGCCAGCAGCCCGACAGGGATCCAAGAGACCCAGTACTTC TRBJ2-5 - TRBD1 TRBV7-9
CASTLQGGGEQFF TGTGCCAGCACTCTACAGGGTGGGGGGGAGCAGTTCTTC TRBJ2-1 once - TRBV2
CASSVVGGGETQYF TGTGCCAGCAGCGTAGTCGGTGGGGGTGAGACCCAGTACTTC TRBJ2-5 - - TRBV9
CASSWWADQPQHF TGTGCCAGTTCCTGGTGGGCCGATCAGCCCCAGCATTTT TRBJ1-5 - - TRBV19
CASSGGTADTQYF TGTGCCAGCAGCGGAGGGACAGCAGATACGCAGTATTTT TRBJ2-3 - - TRBV6-1
CASSEGYGYTF TGTGCCAGCAGTGAGGGCTATGGCTACACCTTC TRBJ1-2 - - TRBV6-1
CATMRTVSSYEQYF TGTGCCACCATGAGGACGGTCAGCTCCTACGAGCAGTACTTC TRBJ2-7 once - TRBV19
CASRFSSGAIGANVLTF TGCGCCAGCAGATTTTCTAGCGGGGCGATTGGGGCCAACGTCCTGACTTTC TRBJ2-6 - TRBD2 TRBV5-1
CASRTGTSDHEQFF TGTGCCAGCAGGACCGGGACTAGCGACCATGAGCAGTTCTTC TRBJ2-1 medium-sized TRBD2 TRBV2
CAASGLHTDTQYF TGTGCCGCTTCGGGACTCCACACAGATACGCAGTATTTT TRBJ2-3 - - TRBV10-3
CASTRGVYNSPLHF TGTGCCAGCACCAGGGGTGTTTATAATTCACCCCTCCACTTT TRBJ1-6 - - TRBV2
CASSLGTDEAGANVLTF TGCGCCAGCAGCCTCGGGACAGACGAGGCTGGGGCCAACGTCCTGACTTTC TRBJ2-6 - TRBD1 TRBV5-1
CASSQTGYQPQHF TGTGCCAGCAGTCAGACTGGTTATCAGCCCCAGCATTTT TRBJ1-5 few - TRBV6-1
CASRSGTGPSGNTIYF TGTGCCAGCAGATCCGGGACAGGACCCTCTGGAAACACCATATATTTT TRBJ1-3 - TRBD1 TRBV27
CAGSSGASGGYYEQYF TGTGCCGGATCCTCTGGGGCTAGCGGGGGGTACTACGAGCAGTACTTC TRBJ2-7 - TRBD2 TRBV2
CASSPMPNSPLHF TGTGCCAGCAGCCCCATGCCGAATTCACCCCTCCACTTT TRBJ1-6 few - TRBV14
CASSWGINNEQFF TGCGCCAGCAGCTGGGGGATAAACAATGAGCAGTTCTTC TRBJ2-1 - - TRBV5-1
CASSLLTADTQYF TGTGCCAGCAGCTTACTGACAGCAGATACGCAGTATTTT TRBJ2-3 - - TRBV7-3
CASSVTGSGYGYTF TGTGCCAGCAGTGTGACAGGCTCGGGTTATGGCTACACCTTC TRBJ1-2 - - TRBV6-5
CASSYKERAGRGYTF TGTGCCAGCAGTTACAAAGAGAGGGCAGGCCGTGGCTACACCTTC TRBJ1-2 - - TRBV6-5
CASSYSRNSNQPQHF TGTGCCAGCAGTTACTCTAGGAATAGCAATCAGCCCCAGCATTTT TRBJ1-5 - - TRBV6-5
CASSPGQGGKTQYF TGCGCCAGCAGTCCGGGACAGGGTGGTAAGACCCAGTACTTC TRBJ2-5 - TRBD1 TRBV10-1
CASSLSDGPGNTIYF TGTGCCAGCAGCTTATCCGACGGTCCCGGAAACACCATATATTTT TRBJ1-3 - - TRBV7-9
CASSVSGGVTDTQYF TGTGCCAGCAGCGTTAGCGGGGGGGTCACAGATACGCAGTATTTT TRBJ2-3 - TRBD2 TRBV9
CASSPGTVVNSPLHF TGCGCCAGCAGCCCGGGGACAGTTGTTAATTCACCCCTCCACTTT TRBJ1-6 - TRBD1 TRBV5-1
CSVVLVNPGQGGTWYNEQFF TGCAGCGTTGTTTTAGTCAATCCGGGACAGGGTGGCACATGGTACAATGAGCAGTTCTTC TRBJ2-1 - TRBD1 TRBV29-1
CASSLEVTANTGELFF TGCGCCAGCAGCTTGGAAGTCACGGCGAACACCGGGGAGCTGTTTTTT TRBJ2-2 - - TRBV5-1
CASRGGPNYEQYF TGTGCCAGCAGGGGGGGACCGAACTACGAGCAGTACTTC TRBJ2-7 few - TRBV6-4
CASSETGTGGYTF TGTGCCAGCAGTGAAACCGGGACAGGGGGCTACACCTTC TRBJ1-2 once TRBD1 TRBV6-1
CAAQGEPRRQPQHF TGTGCCGCCCAGGGAGAGCCCAGGAGGCAGCCCCAGCATTTT TRBJ1-5 - - TRBV9
CATSSRTLRTDTQYF TGTGCCACCAGCAGCAGGACATTACGCACAGATACGCAGTATTTT TRBJ2-3 - - TRBV15
CASSLAGSPLHF TGTGCCAGCAGCTTGGCAGGGTCACCCCTCCACTTT TRBJ1-6 - - TRBV7-2
CASSSDETSLVEAFF TGTGCCAGCAGCTCCGATGAGACGAGTCTCGTTGAAGCTTTCTTT TRBJ1-1 - - TRBV9
CASRTDRGGEDGELFF TGTGCCAGCAGGACGGATCGGGGAGGGGAAGACGGGGAGCTGTTTTTT TRBJ2-2 - TRBD2 TRBV7-3